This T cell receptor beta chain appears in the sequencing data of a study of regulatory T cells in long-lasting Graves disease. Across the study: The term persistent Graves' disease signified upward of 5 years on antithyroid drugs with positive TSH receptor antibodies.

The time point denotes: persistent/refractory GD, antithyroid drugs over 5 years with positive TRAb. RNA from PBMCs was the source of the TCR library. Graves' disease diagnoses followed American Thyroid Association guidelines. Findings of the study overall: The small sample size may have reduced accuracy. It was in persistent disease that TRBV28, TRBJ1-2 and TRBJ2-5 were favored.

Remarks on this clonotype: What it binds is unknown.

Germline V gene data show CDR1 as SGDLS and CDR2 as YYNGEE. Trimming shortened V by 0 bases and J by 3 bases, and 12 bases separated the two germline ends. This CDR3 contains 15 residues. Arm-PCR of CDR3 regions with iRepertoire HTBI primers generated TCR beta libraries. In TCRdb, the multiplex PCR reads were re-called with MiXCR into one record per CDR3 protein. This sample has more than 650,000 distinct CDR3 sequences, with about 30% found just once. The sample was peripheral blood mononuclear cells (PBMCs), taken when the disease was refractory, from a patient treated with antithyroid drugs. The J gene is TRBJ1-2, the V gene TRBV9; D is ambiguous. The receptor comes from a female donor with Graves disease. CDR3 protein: CASSVAPDLDYGYTF. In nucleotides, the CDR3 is TGTGCCAGCAGCGTAGCCCCCGATCTGGACTATGGCTACACCTTC. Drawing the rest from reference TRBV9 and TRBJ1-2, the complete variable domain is DSGVTQTPKHLITATGQRVTLRCSPRSGDLSVYWYQQSLDQGLQFLIQYYNGEERAKGNILERFSAQQFPDLHSELNLSSLELGDSALYFCASSVAPDLDYGYTFGSGTRLTVV.